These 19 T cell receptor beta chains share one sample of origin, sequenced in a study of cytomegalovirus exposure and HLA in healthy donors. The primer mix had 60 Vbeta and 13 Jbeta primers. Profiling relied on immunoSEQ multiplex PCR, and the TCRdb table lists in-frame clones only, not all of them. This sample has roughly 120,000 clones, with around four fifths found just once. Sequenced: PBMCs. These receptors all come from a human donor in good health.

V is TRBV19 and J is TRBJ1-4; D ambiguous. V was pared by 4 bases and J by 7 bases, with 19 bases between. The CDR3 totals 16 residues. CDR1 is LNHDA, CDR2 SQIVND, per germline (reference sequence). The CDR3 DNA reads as TGTGCCAGTAGTACCCCAATGAGGGAACATGGTGAAAAACTGTTTTTT. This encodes CASSTPMREHGEKLFF.

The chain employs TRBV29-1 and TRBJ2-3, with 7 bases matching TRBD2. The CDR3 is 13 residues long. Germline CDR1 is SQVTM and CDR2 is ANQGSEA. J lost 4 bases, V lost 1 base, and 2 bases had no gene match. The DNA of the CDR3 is TGCAGCGTTGAAGTGGGAGGGGCAGATACGCAGTATTTT. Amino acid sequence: CSVEVGGADTQYF.

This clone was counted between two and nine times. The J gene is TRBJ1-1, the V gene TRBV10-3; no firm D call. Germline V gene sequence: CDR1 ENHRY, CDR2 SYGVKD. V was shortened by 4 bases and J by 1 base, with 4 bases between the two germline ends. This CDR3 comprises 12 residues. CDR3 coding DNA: TGTGCCATCAGTGGACAGAACACTGAAGCTTTCTTT. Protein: CAISGQNTEAFF.

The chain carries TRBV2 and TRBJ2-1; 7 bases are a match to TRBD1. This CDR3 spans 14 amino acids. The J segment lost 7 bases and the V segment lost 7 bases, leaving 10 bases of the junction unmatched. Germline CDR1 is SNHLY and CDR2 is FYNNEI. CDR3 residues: CASKLDRTVNEQFF. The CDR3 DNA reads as TGTGCCAGCAAGTTGGACAGGACGGTTAATGAGCAGTTCTTC.

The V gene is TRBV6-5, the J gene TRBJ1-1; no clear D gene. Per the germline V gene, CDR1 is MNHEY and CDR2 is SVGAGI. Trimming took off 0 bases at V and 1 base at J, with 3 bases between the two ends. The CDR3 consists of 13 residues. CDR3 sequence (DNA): TGTGCCAGCAGTTACTCACAGAACACTGAAGCTTTCTTT. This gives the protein CASSYSQNTEAFF.

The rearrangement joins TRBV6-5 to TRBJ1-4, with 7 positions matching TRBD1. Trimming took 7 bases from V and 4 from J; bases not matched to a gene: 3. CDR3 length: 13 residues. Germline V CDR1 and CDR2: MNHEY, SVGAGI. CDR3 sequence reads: CASTRDSNEKLFF. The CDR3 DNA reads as TGTGCCAGCACCCGGGACAGTAATGAAAAACTGTTTTTT.

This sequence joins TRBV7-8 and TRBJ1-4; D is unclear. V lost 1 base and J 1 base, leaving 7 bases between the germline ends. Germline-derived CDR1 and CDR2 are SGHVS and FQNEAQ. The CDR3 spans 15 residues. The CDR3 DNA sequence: TGTGCCAGCAGCTTAGATGGCGGAACTAATGAAAAACTGTTTTTT. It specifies CASSLDGGTNEKLFF.

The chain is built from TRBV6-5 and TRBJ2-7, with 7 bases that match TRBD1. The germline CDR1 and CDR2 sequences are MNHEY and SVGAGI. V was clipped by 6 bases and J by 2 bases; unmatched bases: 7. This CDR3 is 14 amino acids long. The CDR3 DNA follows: TGTGCCAGCAGAAGGACAGGACCACCCTACGAGCAGTACTTC. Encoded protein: CASRRTGPPYEQYF.

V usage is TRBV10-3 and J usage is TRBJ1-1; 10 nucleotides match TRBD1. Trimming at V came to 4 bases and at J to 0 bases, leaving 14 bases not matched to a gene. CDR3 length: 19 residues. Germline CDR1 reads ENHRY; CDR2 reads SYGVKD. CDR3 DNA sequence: TGTGCCATCAGTGGGGACAGGGGCCTACCCATCTTGGTGAACACTGAAGCTTTCTTT. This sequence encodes CAISGDRGLPILVNTEAFF.

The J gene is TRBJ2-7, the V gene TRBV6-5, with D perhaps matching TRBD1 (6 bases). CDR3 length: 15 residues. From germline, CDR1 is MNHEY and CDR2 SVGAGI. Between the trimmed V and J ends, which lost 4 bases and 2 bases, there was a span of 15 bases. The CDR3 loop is CASSSRRQVAYEQYF. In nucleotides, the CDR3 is TGTGCCAGCAGTTCACGAAGACAGGTCGCCTACGAGCAGTACTTC.

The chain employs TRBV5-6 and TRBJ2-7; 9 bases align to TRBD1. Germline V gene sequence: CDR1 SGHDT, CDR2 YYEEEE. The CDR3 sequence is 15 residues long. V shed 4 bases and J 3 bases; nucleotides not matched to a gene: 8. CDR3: CASSEGTGPFYEQYF. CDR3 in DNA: TGTGCCAGCAGCGAGGGGACAGGGCCTTTCTACGAGCAGTACTTC.

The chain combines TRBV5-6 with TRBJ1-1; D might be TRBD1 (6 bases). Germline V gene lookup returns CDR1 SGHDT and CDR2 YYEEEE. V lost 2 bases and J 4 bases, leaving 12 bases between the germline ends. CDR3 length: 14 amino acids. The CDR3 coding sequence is TGTGCCAGCAGCTTACTTCTAGGGGGCACTGAAGCTTTCTTT. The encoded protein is CASSLLLGGTEAFF.

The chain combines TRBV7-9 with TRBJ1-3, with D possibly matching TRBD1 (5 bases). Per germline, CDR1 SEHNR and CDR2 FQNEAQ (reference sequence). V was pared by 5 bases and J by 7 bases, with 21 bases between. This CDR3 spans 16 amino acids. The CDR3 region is CASSGRGPKEVNTIYF. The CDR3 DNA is TGTGCCAGCAGCGGTAGGGGCCCCAAAGAAGTTAACACCATATATTTT. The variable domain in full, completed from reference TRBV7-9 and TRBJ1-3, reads DTGVSQNPRHKITKRGQNVTFRCDPISEHNRLYWYRQTLGQGPEFLTYFQNEAQLEKSRLLSDRFSAERPKGSFSTLEIQRTEQGDSAMYLCASSGRGPKEVNTIYFGEGSWLTVV.

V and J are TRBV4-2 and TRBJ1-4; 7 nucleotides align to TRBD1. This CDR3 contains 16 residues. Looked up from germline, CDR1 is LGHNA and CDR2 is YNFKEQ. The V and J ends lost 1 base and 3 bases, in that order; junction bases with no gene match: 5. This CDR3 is CASSQVSGTANEKLFF. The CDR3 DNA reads TGTGCCAGCAGCCAAGTGTCTGGGACAGCTAATGAAAAACTGTTTTTT.

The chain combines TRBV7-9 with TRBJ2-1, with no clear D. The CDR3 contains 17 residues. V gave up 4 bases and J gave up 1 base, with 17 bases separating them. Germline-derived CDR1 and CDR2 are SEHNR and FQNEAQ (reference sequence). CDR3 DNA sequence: TGTGCCAGCAGCTCCGATCCGGGTCCAACTTCCTACAATGAGCAGTTCTTC. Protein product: CASSSDPGPTSYNEQFF. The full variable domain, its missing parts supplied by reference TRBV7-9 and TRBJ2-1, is DTGVSQNPRHKITKRGQNVTFRCDPISEHNRLYWYRQTLGQGPEFLTYFQNEAQLEKSRLLSDRFSAERPKGSFSTLEIQRTEQGDSAMYLCASSSDPGPTSYNEQFFGPGTRLTVL.

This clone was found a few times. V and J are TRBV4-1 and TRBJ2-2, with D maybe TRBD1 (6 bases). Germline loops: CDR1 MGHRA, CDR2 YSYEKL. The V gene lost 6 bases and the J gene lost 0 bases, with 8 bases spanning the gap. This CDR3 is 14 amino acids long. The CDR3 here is CASRGASNTGELFF. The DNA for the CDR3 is TGCGCCAGCAGGGGGGCCTCGAACACCGGGGAGCTGTTTTTT.

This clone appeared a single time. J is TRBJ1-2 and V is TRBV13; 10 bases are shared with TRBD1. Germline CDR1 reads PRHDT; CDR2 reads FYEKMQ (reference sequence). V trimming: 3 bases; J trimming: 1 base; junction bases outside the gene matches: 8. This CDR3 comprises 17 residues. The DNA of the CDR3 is TGTGCCAGCAGCTTCCGGGACAGGGGACTCTTTAACTATGGCTACACCTTC. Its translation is CASSFRDRGLFNYGYTF.

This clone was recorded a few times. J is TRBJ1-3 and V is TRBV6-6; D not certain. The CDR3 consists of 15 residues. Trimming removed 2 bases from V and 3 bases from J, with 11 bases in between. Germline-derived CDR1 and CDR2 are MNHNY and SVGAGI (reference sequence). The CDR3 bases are TGTGCCAGCAGTTACGAGTTGGGCGTTGGAAACACCATATATTTT. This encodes CASSYELGVGNTIYF.

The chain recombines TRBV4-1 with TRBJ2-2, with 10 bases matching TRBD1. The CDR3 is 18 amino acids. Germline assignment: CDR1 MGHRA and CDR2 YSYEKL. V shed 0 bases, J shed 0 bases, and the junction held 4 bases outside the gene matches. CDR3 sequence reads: CASSQDGTGEANTGELFF. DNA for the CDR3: TGCGCCAGCAGCCAAGATGGGACAGGGGAGGCGAACACCGGGGAGCTGTTTTTT.